These 24 T cell receptor beta chains share one sample of origin, sequenced in a study of early T cells in non-severe SARS-CoV-2 infection. A single record per CDR3 protein comes from TCRdb applying MiXCR to the 5' RACE reads. Of roughly 120,000 distinct CDR3 sequences listed, under 15% are singletons. The specimen was whole blood. The receptors derive from an adult who was a healthcare worker with PCR-confirmed SARS-CoV-2 infection or an uninfected control (not recorded which).

The chain combines TRBV30 with TRBJ1-2; no reliable D call. From germline, CDR1 is GTSNPN and CDR2 SVGIG (reference sequence). V was clipped by 3 bases and J by 6 bases, with 17 bases between them. The CDR3 is 14 amino acids. The CDR3, as DNA: TGTGCCTGGAGCTCTGAAAGGCGGATCGATGGCTACACCTTC. It translates to CAWSSERRIDGYTF.

This clonotype was picked up many times. This chain joins TRBV7-2 and TRBJ2-7; 10 bases map to TRBD2. CDR3 length: 15 residues. The V gene's germline CDR1 is SGHTA and CDR2 FQGNSA. The V segment lost 5 bases and the J segment 0 bases; nucleotides outside the gene matches: 4. The CDR3 region is CASSISGGASYEQYF. The CDR3 region has the DNA TGTGCCAGCAGCATCAGCGGGGGGGCCTCCTACGAGCAGTACTTC.

This clonotype was seen only a few times. CDR3 nucleotide sequence: TGTGCCAGCAGGCTACAGGGGGACTACGAGCAGTACTTC. Encoded protein: CASRLQGDYEQYF. The rearrangement joins TRBV6-1 to TRBJ2-7; TRBD1 agrees at 8 bases. Losses at the gene ends were 6 bases for V and 3 bases for J; bases not matched to a gene: 4. The CDR3 covers 13 residues. Looked up from germline, CDR1 is MNHNS and CDR2 is SASEGT.

The rearrangement joins TRBV20-1 to TRBJ2-5; no clear D gene. The CDR3 length is 16 residues. Trimming removed 0 bases at V and 5 bases at J, with 19 bases between. The germline V gene encodes CDR1 DFQATT and CDR2 SNEGSKA (reference sequence). The CDR3: CSAREFPLLTGETQYF. The CDR3 region has the DNA TGCAGTGCTAGAGAATTCCCCCTCCTGACCGGGGAGACCCAGTACTTC.

With respect to this clonotype: A read error is likely, as this CDR3 ends without the conserved phenylalanine or tryptophan. This chain connects TRBV4-1 to TRBJ2-3; D is undetermined. V lost 0 bases and J 4 bases, leaving 5 bases between the germline ends. This CDR3 contains 13 residues. Germline V gene lookup returns CDR1 MGHRA and CDR2 YSYEKL. The CDR3 DNA sequence: TGCGCCAGCAGCCAAGAGAAGCCAGATACGCAGTATTCT. Translation gives CASSQEKPDTQYS.

The V and J genes are TRBV29-1 and TRBJ2-1; D uncertain. CDR3 length: 12 amino acids. Germline V gives CDR1 SQVTM, CDR2 ANQGSEA. V was cut by 6 bases and J by 6 bases, with 12 bases left in between. CDR3 DNA sequence: TGCAGCGTGGCAATCGAGCCCAATGAGCAGTTCTTC. Protein: CSVAIEPNEQFF.

The chain carries TRBV7-8 and TRBJ2-7; TRBD2 might be the D (6 bases). The germline V gene encodes CDR1 SGHVS and CDR2 FQNEAQ. The V gene lost 0 bases and the J gene lost 4 bases, with 16 bases spanning the gap. The CDR3 sequence is 16 residues long. In DNA, the CDR3 is TGTGCCAGCAGCTTAGCGGAGAGGAGGGGCGATTACGAGCAGTACTTC. It yields the protein CASSLAERRGDYEQYF. The entire variable domain, with the rest obtained from reference TRBV7-8 and TRBJ2-7, is as follows: GAGVSQSPRYKVAKRGQDVALRCDPISGHVSLFWYQQALGQGPEFLTYFQNEAQLDKSGLPSDRFFAERPEGSVSTLKIQRTQQEDSAVYLCASSLAERRGDYEQYFGPGTRLTVT.

The chain carries TRBV7-6 and TRBJ2-3; 10 positions match TRBD2. V was pared by 5 bases and J by 4 bases, with 6 bases of the junction left unmatched. The CDR3 is made up of 15 amino acids. Germline V gene data show CDR1 as SGHVS and CDR2 as FNYEAQ. The CDR3 loop is CASSLWSGGADTQYF. The CDR3 region has the DNA TGTGCCAGCAGCCTCTGGAGCGGGGGGGCAGATACGCAGTATTTT.

This clonotype occurred a few times. V is TRBV3-1 and J is TRBJ1-1; tentatively, D is TRBD1 (5 bases). The CDR3 is made up of 14 amino acids. V was pared by 2 bases and J by 2 bases, with 9 bases between. Germline V gene lookup returns CDR1 LGHDT and CDR2 YNNKEL (reference sequence). The chain's CDR3 is CASSQLGVNTEAFF. The CDR3 coding sequence is TGTGCCAGCAGCCAATTGGGGGTTAACACTGAAGCTTTCTTT.

This clonotype showed up many times. The chain has TRBV7-9 and TRBJ2-2; a possible D gene is TRBD2 (6 bases). The CDR3 has 15 amino acids. V lost 4 bases to trimming and J lost 5 bases, with 14 bases between them. CDR1 and CDR2 (germline): SEHNR, FQNEAQ (reference sequence). CDR3 loop: CASSSPRGLTGELFF. CDR3 nucleotides: TGTGCCAGCAGCTCCCCCCGGGGACTTACCGGGGAGCTGTTTTTT.

There are a few counts of this clonotype. The CDR3 nucleotides read TGTGCCAGTAGTCCAGGGACTAGAAATGAGCAGTTCTTC. Protein product: CASSPGTRNEQFF. The V gene is TRBV19, the J gene TRBJ2-1; TRBD2 matches at 8 bases. The germline V gene encodes CDR1 LNHDA and CDR2 SQIVND (reference sequence). The length of the CDR3 is 13 residues. With 5 bases clipped from V and 7 bases from J, the junction kept 4 bases outside the gene matches.

The rearrangement uses TRBV5-1 and TRBJ2-7; D may be TRBD1 (6 bases). The germline gives CDR1 SGHRS, CDR2 YFSETQ. This CDR3 comprises 15 residues. Trimming stripped 6 bases from V and 2 bases from J, with 18 bases between. CDR3 coding DNA: TGCGCCAGCACCCTTGGAACAGGGCCAACCTACGAGCAGTACTTC. Its protein product is CASTLGTGPTYEQYF.

This clonotype came up many times. This sequence joins TRBV5-1 and TRBJ1-1, with unresolved D. The germline V gene has CDR1 SGHRS and CDR2 YFSETQ. The germline V and J ends were trimmed by 0 bases and 3 bases, with 9 bases remaining between them. The CDR3 spans 14 residues. CDR3 DNA sequence: TGCGCCAGCAGCTTGGCCACGAGACACACTGAAGCTTTCTTT. Protein sequence: CASSLATRHTEAFF.

This clonotype was counted a few times. V is TRBV6-6 and J is TRBJ2-7; no clear D gene. Trimming cost V 7 bases and J 4 bases, with 17 bases left between them. The CDR3 totals 14 residues. The germline CDR1 and CDR2 sequences are MNHNY and SVGAGI (reference sequence). The chain's CDR3 is CASNRGGGFYEQYF. The DNA of the CDR3 is TGTGCCAGCAATCGAGGCGGCGGTTTTTACGAGCAGTACTTC.

This clonotype has just a few counts. V usage is TRBV7-8 and J usage is TRBJ2-1, with D hard to call. The V and J ends lost 5 bases and 4 bases respectively, with 18 bases between them. CDR1 is SGHVS, CDR2 FQNEAQ, per germline. The CDR3 covers 16 residues. CDR3 region: CASSAQTPARYNEQFF. The DNA of the CDR3 is TGTGCCAGCAGCGCCCAAACACCCGCACGATACAATGAGCAGTTCTTC.

The genes are TRBV29-1 and TRBJ2-7; TRBD2 matches 8 bases. Trimming took 4 bases from V and 3 from J; bases not matched to a gene: 17. Germline assignment: CDR1 SQVTM and CDR2 ANQGSEA. This CDR3 contains 17 residues. The CDR3 loop is CSVGGGGPSQSFYEQYF. DNA for the CDR3: TGCAGCGTTGGAGGCGGGGGGCCAAGCCAATCATTCTACGAGCAGTACTTC.

This clonotype was found many times. This chain connects TRBV20-1 to TRBJ1-5, with TRBD1 matching 8 bases. CDR1 DFQATT and CDR2 SNEGSKA come from the germline V gene (reference sequence). There are 15 residues in the CDR3. V gave up 3 bases and J gave up 5 bases; unmatched junction bases: 9. CDR3 region: CSASDRGAGDQPQHF. Here the CDR3 DNA reads TGCAGTGCTAGTGACAGGGGTGCGGGAGATCAGCCCCAGCATTTT.

This clonotype was recorded a few times. This chain connects TRBV4-1 to TRBJ2-1; D call uncertain. Trimming removed 3 bases at V and 6 bases at J, with 21 bases between. There are 17 residues in the CDR3. In germline, CDR1 is MGHRA, CDR2 YSYEKL. CDR3 DNA sequence: TGCGCCAGCAGCCACGATATCCGACTCGGATATTCCAATGAGCAGTTCTTC. This gives the protein CASSHDIRLGYSNEQFF.

The CDR3 region is CASRNSGGAHFF. The CDR3 nucleotides read TGTGCCAGCAGGAATAGCGGGGGGGCGCACTTCTTC. The rearrangement uses TRBV7-9 and TRBJ2-1; 11 nucleotides agree with TRBD2. The V gene end was trimmed by 6 bases and the J gene end by 16 bases; junction bases not matched to a gene: 8. Looked up from germline, CDR1 is SEHNR and CDR2 is FQNEAQ (reference sequence). This CDR3 region has 12 residues.

The V and J genes are TRBV5-1 and TRBJ2-1, with D unresolved. CDR1 and CDR2 (germline): SGHRS, YFSETQ. Trimming pared 0 bases from V and 1 base from J, leaving 20 bases between. CDR3 size: 19 residues. CDR3 loop: CASSLGGSWRFRSYNEQFF. The DNA of the CDR3 is TGCGCCAGCAGCTTGGGAGGTTCGTGGCGCTTTAGGTCCTACAATGAGCAGTTCTTC. Supplemented by reference TRBV5-1 and TRBJ2-1, the full variable domain reads KAGVTQTPRYLIKTRGQQVTLSCSPISGHRSVSWYQQTPGQGLQFLFEYFSETQRNKGNFPGRFSGRQFSNSRSEMNVSTLELGDSALYLCASSLGGSWRFRSYNEQFFGPGTRLTVL.

The chain carries TRBV6-6 and TRBJ2-7, with 7 positions matching TRBD1. Germline V gene sequence: CDR1 MNHNY, CDR2 SVGAGI (reference sequence). CDR3 length equals 13 residues. V shed 6 bases and J 2 bases; nucleotides not matched to a gene: 4. As DNA, the CDR3 is TGTGCCAGCAGGCCCGGGACAGCCTACGAGCAGTACTTC. Its translation: CASRPGTAYEQYF.

The sample holds a few counts of this clonotype. The chain links TRBV9 to TRBJ2-1, with 9 positions matching TRBD2. The V and J ends lost 0 bases and 4 bases, in that order; junction bases with no gene match: 5. There are 16 residues in the CDR3. CDR1 SGDLS and CDR2 YYNGEE come from the germline V gene. CDR3 coding DNA: TGTGCCAGCAGCGTAGTTAAGACTAGCGGTTACAATGAGCAGTTCTTC. This encodes CASSVVKTSGYNEQFF.

The gene calls are TRBV4-1 and TRBJ1-2; D is perhaps TRBD1 (6 bases). The CDR3 consists of 14 residues. V gave up 9 bases and J gave up 8 bases, with 22 bases separating them. Germline CDR1 MGHRA, CDR2 YSYEKL. CDR3 sequence: CASEQGSQMGGYTF. Written as DNA, the CDR3 is TGCGCCAGTGAACAGGGATCCCAAATGGGGGGCTACACCTTC.

There are a few counts of this clonotype. This CDR3 reads CASRVRDTGELFF. The CDR3 DNA is TGTGCCAGCCGGGTCCGGGATACCGGGGAGCTGTTTTTT. The chain links TRBV7-8 to TRBJ2-2, with a tentative D call TRBD2 (5 bases). This CDR3 is built from 13 residues. Looked up from germline, CDR1 is SGHVS and CDR2 is FQNEAQ. Trimming cost V 8 bases and J 5 bases, with 12 bases left between them. The variable domain in full, completed from reference TRBV7-8 and TRBJ2-2, reads GAGVSQSPRYKVAKRGQDVALRCDPISGHVSLFWYQQALGQGPEFLTYFQNEAQLDKSGLPSDRFFAERPEGSVSTLKIQRTQQEDSAVYLCASRVRDTGELFFGEGSRLTVL.